What follows are 16 T cell receptor beta chains derived from one specimen sequenced in a study of human T cells and chemical hapten exposure. One entry per CDR3 protein results from TCRdb running MiXCR on the RACE reads. The sample lists 180,000 or so distinct CDR3 sequences, under 35% seen once, with just under 3% in the top ten. Time point given: pre-sensitization, week 0. As to treatment: therapeutic diphenylcyclopropenone sensitization with weekly scalp DPC. The sequenced sample was whole blood, obtained in connection with sensitization to the hapten diphenylcyclopropenone (DPC). Receptor source: a woman aged 25 to 39 with alopecia areata. Some clones in this sample may be carry-over from other donors' samples.

The chain carries TRBV4-3 and TRBJ1-3; D unclear. V shed 3 bases and J shed 4 bases, with 16 bases lying between them. In germline, CDR1 is LGHNA, CDR2 YSLEER. The CDR3 contains 16 residues. The CDR3 loop is CASSQNGPRLGNTIYF. For the CDR3, the DNA is TGCGCCAGCAGCCAGAACGGGCCACGGCTCGGAAACACCATATATTTT.

The chain carries TRBV28 and TRBJ2-1; D might be TRBD2 (5 bases). CDR1 is MDHEN, CDR2 SYDVKM, per germline. Trimming removed 2 bases at V and 10 bases at J, with 15 bases between. The CDR3 length is 14 residues. The CDR3 coding sequence is TGTGCCAGCAGTTTAAGGTGGGAGAAGAAGGAGCAGTTCTTC. This translates into CASSLRWEKKEQFF.

This clonotype was picked up a small number of times. The rearrangement links TRBV7-9 to TRBJ2-3, with D unresolved. CDR3 length equals 13 residues. In germline, CDR1 is SEHNR, CDR2 FQNEAQ (reference sequence). V was cut by 5 bases and J by 1 base, with 7 bases left in between. Written as DNA, the CDR3 is TGTGCCAGCAGCCCCACGGGCACAGATACGCAGTATTTT. Protein product: CASSPTGTDTQYF.

This clonotype appeared a few times. The gene calls are TRBV9 and TRBJ2-7; D gene uncertain. Germline V CDR1 and CDR2: SGDLS, YYNGEE. The CDR3 consists of 15 residues. V shed 2 bases and J shed 4 bases, with 16 bases lying between them. In nucleotides, the CDR3 is TGTGCCAGCAGCGTTGCCCCGGAGAGCATTTACGAGCAGTACTTC. It specifies CASSVAPESIYEQYF.

The chain has TRBV7-9 and TRBJ2-3, with D unclear. The CDR3 is made up of 11 amino acids. Germline CDR1 is SEHNR and CDR2 is FQNEAQ (reference sequence). Trimming pared 5 bases from V and 4 bases from J, leaving 4 bases between. DNA for the CDR3: TGTGCCAGCAGCCAGTCAGATACGCAGTATTTT. Its protein product is CASSQSDTQYF.

This clonotype has only a few counts. The chain uses TRBV28 and TRBJ2-1; D might be TRBD1 or TRBD2, each matching 7 bases. The CDR3 runs 12 residues. Germline V gene lookup returns CDR1 MDHEN and CDR2 SYDVKM. The ends were cut back, 10 bases at V and 10 bases at J, with 17 bases in the middle. CDR3 in DNA: TGTGCCACTCAGGGGGGGACCTGGGAGCAGTTCTTC. Amino acids: CATQGGTWEQFF.

The chain couples TRBV10-3 to TRBJ1-5; weak D call: TRBD1 (5 bases). Germline V gives CDR1 ENHRY, CDR2 SYGVKD. V was cut by 2 bases and J by 7 bases, with 12 bases left in between. The CDR3 sequence is 14 residues long. CDR3 sequence reads: CAISERGENQPQHF. The CDR3 bases are TGTGCCATCAGTGAGAGAGGGGAAAACCAGCCCCAGCATTTT.

The chain couples TRBV5-1 to TRBJ1-1; 7 bases are shared with TRBD1. There are 15 residues in the CDR3. J lost 0 bases, V lost 8 bases, and 10 bases had no gene match. CDR1 is SGHRS, CDR2 YFSETQ, per germline. CDR3 sequence reads: CARRGDSKMNTEAFF. CDR3 in DNA: TGCGCCAGGAGAGGGGACAGTAAAATGAACACTGAAGCTTTCTTT.

This clonotype was counted between two and nine times. V is TRBV7-2 and J is TRBJ2-1; 14 bases agree with TRBD2. This CDR3 comprises 17 residues. CDR1 and CDR2 (germline): SGHTA, FQGNSA. The junction had 10 bases not matched to a gene; V was cut back by 5 bases and J by 7 bases. CDR3 coding DNA: TGTGCCAGCAGCGTGTCACCGGGACTAGCGGGGGAGAATGAGCAGTTCTTC. Translation gives CASSVSPGLAGENEQFF.

This clonotype was counted many times. V usage is TRBV5-1 and J usage is TRBJ1-4; D not certain. V gave up 0 bases and J gave up 7 bases, with 10 bases separating them. Per germline, CDR1 SGHRS and CDR2 YFSETQ. CDR3 size: 14 residues. DNA of the CDR3: TGCGCCAGCAGCTTGGGCTCGACTCCTGAAAAACTGTTTTTT. This codes for CASSLGSTPEKLFF.

This clonotype was recorded a few times. The chain employs TRBV2 and TRBJ1-4, with D unresolved. Trimming removed 10 bases from V and 5 bases from J, with 5 bases in between. In germline, CDR1 is SNHLY, CDR2 FYNNEI. This CDR3 is built from 10 residues. CDR3 in amino acids: CATRNEKLFF. Written as DNA, the CDR3 is TGTGCCACGCGAAATGAAAAACTGTTTTTT.

The chain carries TRBV7-2 and TRBJ2-4; the D gene is possibly TRBD2 (6 bases). Between the trimmed V and J ends, which lost 0 bases and 8 bases, there was a span of 11 bases. From germline, CDR1 is SGHTA and CDR2 FQGNSA. This CDR3 is built from 14 residues. This chain's CDR3 is CASSLARGVDIQYF. The CDR3 DNA is TGTGCCAGCAGCTTAGCGCGCGGGGTTGACATTCAGTACTTC.

V and J are TRBV5-1 and TRBJ1-1; unclear D gene. V was pared by 0 bases and J by 4 bases, with 10 bases between. The CDR3 has 14 amino acids. Germline loops: CDR1 SGHRS, CDR2 YFSETQ. Here the CDR3 DNA reads TGCGCCAGCAGCTTGGGGTTATCGGGCACTGAAGCTTTCTTT. This translates into CASSLGLSGTEAFF.

V gene TRBV20-1 combines with J gene TRBJ2-1, with unresolved D. Germline V lookup: CDR1 DFQATT, CDR2 SNEGSKA (reference sequence). This CDR3 has 14 amino acids. The V end was cut by 0 bases, the J end by 12 bases, with 18 bases between. The CDR3 DNA is TGCAGTGCTAGAGATCCCAGCCCGACCCACTGGCAGTTCTTC. Protein: CSARDPSPTHWQFF.

V is TRBV7-2 and J is TRBJ2-1; 9 positions match TRBD1. The CDR3 sequence is 17 residues long. Germline V lookup: CDR1 SGHTA, CDR2 FQGNSA. J was trimmed by 6 bases and V by 5 bases; bases with no gene match: 14. The CDR3 sequence: CASSLPSGQGRSNEQFF. The CDR3 DNA sequence: TGTGCCAGCAGCCTCCCGTCGGGACAGGGTCGTTCCAATGAGCAGTTCTTC.

This clonotype was observed a handful of times. The rearrangement links TRBV5-5 to TRBJ2-3; either TRBD1 or TRBD2 may fit D (5 bases each). Germline CDR1 and CDR2: SGHKS and YYEKEE (reference sequence). CDR3 length: 15 amino acids. V was trimmed by 0 bases and J by 9 bases, leaving 17 bases between them. DNA of the CDR3: TGTGCCAGCAGCTTGGGCGTAAGCCGGGGCGGCACGCAGTATTTT. It is translated as CASSLGVSRGGTQYF. The full variable domain, its missing parts supplied by reference TRBV5-5 and TRBJ2-3, is DAGVTQSPTHLIKTRGQQVTLRCSPISGHKSVSWYQQVLGQGPQFIFQYYEKEERGRGNFPDRFSARQFPNYSSELNVNALLLGDSALYLCASSLGVSRGGTQYFGPGTRLTVL.